The 32 T cell receptor beta chains given below trace back to one sample, sequenced in a study of preoperative IRX-2 immunotherapy in early breast cancer. Noted treatment: preoperative locoregional IRX-2 cytokine immunotherapy. Here immunoSEQ multiplex PCR was the method, and the copy in TCRdb shows in-frame clones only, minus some. The repertoire holds approximately 3,900 clones, with around 80% as singletons. Specimen: tumor tissue, collected before IRX-2 immunotherapy. Receptors were obtained from a human donor with breast cancer.

The chain carries TRBV19 and TRBJ2-3; D remains unclear. The germline V gene encodes CDR1 LNHDA and CDR2 SQIVND (reference sequence). This CDR3 contains 13 residues. V lost 1 base, J lost 4 bases, and 6 bases lay in between. The CDR3 DNA reads TGTGCCAGTAGTATAGCCGCGCCAGATACGCAGTATTTT. It codes for CASSIAAPDTQYF.

V and J are TRBV6-8 and TRBJ1-5, with 8 bases identical to TRBD1. The V and J ends lost 0 bases and 7 bases, in that order; junction bases with no gene match: 8. Germline lookup yields CDR1 MNHGY and CDR2 SAAAGT. The CDR3 has 16 amino acids. The DNA for the CDR3 is TGTGCCAGCAGTTACTCGACCGACAGGGGACTCCAGCCCCAGCATTTT. It is translated as CASSYSTDRGLQPQHF.

The rearrangement joins TRBV11-3 to TRBJ1-4; D is possibly TRBD1 (5 bases). The CDR3 sequence is 14 residues long. V lost 5 bases to trimming and J lost 5 bases, with 12 bases between them. CDR1 SGHNT and CDR2 YENEEA come from the germline V gene. The CDR3 coding sequence is TGTGCCAGCAGCCAAGTCGGGGGGAATGAAAAACTGTTTTTT. Its translation is CASSQVGGNEKLFF.

V gene TRBV11-3 combines with J gene TRBJ2-5; 8 bases agree with TRBD1. The J segment lost 5 bases and the V segment lost 3 bases, leaving 5 bases of the junction unmatched. In germline, CDR1 is SGHNT, CDR2 YENEEA. This CDR3 has 14 residues. The CDR3 DNA sequence: TGTGCCAGCAGCTTGAGACAGGGGAGCGAGACCCAGTACTTC. It encodes CASSLRQGSETQYF.

V gene TRBV23-1 combines with J gene TRBJ1-5, with a tentative D call TRBD1 (5 bases). TRBV23-1 is an ORF; its function is uncertain. This CDR3 has 15 amino acids. V lost 6 bases, J lost 4 bases, and 16 bases lay in between. CDR3 sequence (DNA): TGCGCCAGCAGCTTGACTGGGGACGCTAATCAGCCCCAGCATTTT. It specifies CASSLTGDANQPQHF.

The chain employs TRBV6-9 and TRBJ1-5, with a tentative D call TRBD1 (5 bases). The CDR3 spans 19 residues. V lost 5 bases, J lost 1 base, and 24 bases lay in between. Looked up from germline, CDR1 is MNHGY and CDR2 is SVAAGI. The CDR3 here is CASSPVGGWGGSSNQPQHF. For the CDR3, the DNA is TGTGCCAGCAGTCCGGTTGGGGGTTGGGGAGGATCGAGCAATCAGCCCCAGCATTTT.

The genes are TRBV19 and TRBJ2-1, with 10 bases lining up with TRBD2. Germline V lookup: CDR1 LNHDA, CDR2 SQIVND (reference sequence). This CDR3 is built from 15 residues. The ends lost 3 bases at V and 7 bases at J; junction bases unmatched: 6. The CDR3 sequence is CASSIGLAGVNEQFF. CDR3 DNA: TGTGCCAGTAGTATTGGGCTAGCGGGAGTTAATGAGCAGTTCTTC.

The rearrangement uses TRBV10-2 and TRBJ2-2; D ambiguous. The germline V and J ends were trimmed by 6 bases and 6 bases, with 11 bases remaining between them. This CDR3 comprises 13 residues. Germline loops: CDR1 WSHSY, CDR2 SAAADI. The CDR3 nucleotides are TGCGCCAGCAGGGGATCCCCTTCCGGGGAGCTGTTTTTT. Its protein is CASRGSPSGELFF.

V gene TRBV11-3 combines with J gene TRBJ1-2; no reliable D call. Between the trimmed V and J ends, which lost 7 bases and 4 bases, there was a span of 19 bases. CDR3 length: 15 residues. Germline-derived CDR1 and CDR2 are SGHNT and YENEEA. CDR3 coding DNA: TGTGCCAGCACCCTGAGGTCCTTCGGAACCTATGGCTACACCTTC. This sequence encodes CASTLRSFGTYGYTF. Drawing the rest from reference TRBV11-3 and TRBJ1-2, the complete variable domain is EAGVVQSPRYKIIEKKQPVAFWCNPISGHNTLYWYLQNLGQGPELLIRYENEEAVDDSQLPKDRFSAERLKGVDSTLKIQPAELGDSAVYLCASTLRSFGTYGYTFGSGTRLTVV.

This clone was observed a single time. The V gene is TRBV18, the J gene TRBJ1-2; TRBD1 aligns across 7 bases. The V segment lost 4 bases and the J segment 4 bases; nucleotides outside the gene matches: 12. Germline CDR1 reads KGHSH; CDR2 reads LQKENI. The CDR3 is 16 residues long. The CDR3 region has the DNA TGTGCCAGCTCACTCGAAAACACCGGGACAGCCTATGGCTACACCTTC. Its translation: CASSLENTGTAYGYTF.

Only one count was recorded for this clone. This rearrangement joins TRBV5-1 to TRBJ2-3; D is perhaps TRBD2 (6 bases). The germline gives CDR1 SGHRS, CDR2 YFSETQ. The CDR3 contains 14 residues. Trimming stripped 0 bases from V and 2 bases from J, with 7 bases between. The CDR3 sequence: CASSLGDFTDTQYF. CDR3 nucleotides: TGCGCCAGCAGCTTGGGGGACTTCACAGATACGCAGTATTTT. Looking up the rest from reference TRBV5-1 and TRBJ2-3 gives the full variable domain: KAGVTQTPRYLIKTRGQQVTLSCSPISGHRSVSWYQQTPGQGLQFLFEYFSETQRNKGNFPGRFSGRQFSNSRSEMNVSTLELGDSALYLCASSLGDFTDTQYFGPGTRLTVL.

The J gene is TRBJ1-1, the V gene TRBV28; D is uncertain. V lost 6 bases, J lost 12 bases, and 17 bases lay in between. This CDR3 comprises 12 residues. CDR1 and CDR2 (germline): MDHEN, SYDVKM. For the CDR3, the DNA is TGTGCCAGCAGCCAGCCCTTTAGGCTGACTTTCTTT. Its protein product is CASSQPFRLTFF.

The J gene is TRBJ2-2, the V gene TRBV11-3; 11 nucleotides match TRBD2. V was clipped by 3 bases and J by 4 bases; unmatched bases: 1. CDR1 is SGHNT, CDR2 YENEEA, per germline. This CDR3 is built from 15 residues. As DNA, the CDR3 is TGTGCCAGCAGCTTTCTAGCGGGGGGCACCGGGGAGCTGTTTTTT. It translates to CASSFLAGGTGELFF.

The chain combines TRBV15 with TRBJ1-4; 8 bases fit TRBD1. CDR3 length: 17 residues. The germline CDR1 and CDR2 sequences are LNHNV and YYDKDF (reference sequence). The ends lost 0 bases at V and 7 bases at J; junction bases unmatched: 10. Here the CDR3 DNA reads TGTGCCACCAGCAGAGATAGCCTAGACAGGGGAGGTGAAAAACTGTTTTTT. Its translation is CATSRDSLDRGGEKLFF.

The V gene is TRBV7-1, the J gene TRBJ2-5; 11 positions match TRBD2. TRBV7-1 is known as an ORF, though its function is uncertain. V lost 5 bases and J lost 3; bases outside the gene matches: 2. CDR3 length equals 14 residues. The CDR3: CASSPGLAEETQYF. Written as DNA, the CDR3 is TGTGCCAGCAGCCCGGGACTAGCGGAAGAGACCCAGTACTTC.

The DNA for the CDR3 is TGTGCCAGCTCACCCATGGCTGGGGGGTACACTGAAGCTTTCTTT. Encoded protein: CASSPMAGGYTEAFF. This rearrangement joins TRBV18 to TRBJ1-1, with D perhaps matching TRBD1 (5 bases). Looked up from germline, CDR1 is KGHSH and CDR2 is LQKENI. V lost 3 bases and J lost 3, with 14 bases in between. The CDR3 has 15 amino acids. Full variable domain (outside the CDR3, taken from reference TRBV18 and TRBJ1-1): NAGVMQNPRHLVRRRGQEARLRCSPMKGHSHVYWYRQLPEEGLKFMVYLQKENIIDESGMPKERFSAEFPKEGPSILRIQQVVRGDSAAYFCASSPMAGGYTEAFFGQGTRLTVV.

The chain links TRBV11-3 to TRBJ2-7, with D maybe TRBD1 (5 bases). Germline assignment: CDR1 SGHNT and CDR2 YENEEA. The length of the CDR3 is 14 residues. With 1 base removed from V and 5 bases from J, the gap between germline ends came to 12 bases. CDR3 sequence: CASSLVGQGHEQYF. The CDR3 DNA sequence: TGTGCCAGCAGCTTAGTTGGTCAGGGCCACGAGCAGTACTTC.

The chain recombines TRBV5-1 with TRBJ1-4; unclear D gene. Trimming left V 1 base short and J 4 bases short, with 11 bases between. The germline gives CDR1 SGHRS, CDR2 YFSETQ. The CDR3 runs to 15 residues. Written as DNA, the CDR3 is TGCGCCAGCAGCTTGTTTGGGGAGAATAATGAAAAACTGTTTTTT. Translated: CASSLFGENNEKLFF.

This chain joins TRBV15 and TRBJ2-5; D is ambiguous. With 0 bases removed from V and 4 bases from J, the gap between germline ends came to 15 bases. The CDR3 length is 16 residues. CDR1 and CDR2 from the germline V gene are LNHNV and YYDKDF (reference sequence). The CDR3: CATSRDLGFVGETQYF. CDR3 in DNA: TGTGCCACCAGCAGAGATCTGGGGTTCGTAGGAGAGACCCAGTACTTC. Full variable domain (remainder filled in from reference TRBV15 and TRBJ2-5): DAMVIQNPRYQVTQFGKPVTLSCSQTLNHNVMYWYQQKSSQAPKLLFHYYDKDFNNEADTPDNFQSRRPNTSFCFLDIRSPGLGDTAMYLCATSRDLGFVGETQYFGPGTRLLVL.

V gene TRBV19 combines with J gene TRBJ1-2, with 11 bases matching TRBD1. This CDR3 comprises 17 residues. Per germline, CDR1 LNHDA and CDR2 SQIVND (reference sequence). Trimming removed 5 bases from V and 0 bases from J; junction bases left unmatched: 8. CDR3 nucleotides: TGTGCCAGTAGTCTCTGGACAGGGGGCGGAACTAACTATGGCTACACCTTC. Translated: CASSLWTGGGTNYGYTF.

The rearrangement uses TRBV11-3 and TRBJ2-1; no definite D call. Germline V gene data show CDR1 as SGHNT and CDR2 as YENEEA. V was cut by 2 bases and J by 5 bases, with 13 bases left in between. The length of the CDR3 is 15 residues. CDR3 sequence: CASSLRPIVDNEQFF. The CDR3 DNA reads as TGTGCCAGCAGCTTACGACCGATTGTGGACAATGAGCAGTTCTTC.

CDR3 in DNA: TGTGCCAGCTCACCGGGACTCAGCACAGATACGCAGTATTTT. It yields the protein CASSPGLSTDTQYF. V usage is TRBV18 and J usage is TRBJ2-3, with D possibly being TRBD2 (6 bases). The CDR3 totals 14 residues. The germline V gene has CDR1 KGHSH and CDR2 LQKENI. Trimming stripped 3 bases from V and 0 bases from J, with 7 bases between.

This chain links TRBV28 with TRBJ1-5; TRBD1 agrees at 11 bases. After removal of 7 bases from V and 7 bases from J, the junction contained 6 bases not matched to a gene. The CDR3 length is 14 residues. Germline-derived CDR1 and CDR2 are MDHEN and SYDVKM. The CDR3 DNA reads TGTGCCAGCATTATGGACAGGGGGCACCAGCCCCAGCATTTT. Protein: CASIMDRGHQPQHF.

This clone has a single count. This chain joins TRBV6-8 and TRBJ2-7; TRBD1 might be the D (5 bases). The CDR3 sequence is 12 residues long. V lost 10 bases, J lost 1 base, and 11 bases lay in between. Germline values: CDR1 MNHGY, CDR2 SAAAGT. In DNA form, the CDR3 reads TGTGCCACAGTAGGGGCTTCCTACGAGCAGTACTTC. Translation gives CATVGASYEQYF.

The genes are TRBV19 and TRBJ2-3; D gene ambiguous. Germline V gene sequence: CDR1 LNHDA, CDR2 SQIVND (reference sequence). This CDR3 has 15 residues. V dropped 1 base and J dropped 2 bases, with 10 bases sitting between them. The CDR3 region has the DNA TGTGCCAGTAGTATAGCCCCGATAAACACAGATACGCAGTATTTT. The encoded protein is CASSIAPINTDTQYF.

The J gene is TRBJ2-3, the V gene TRBV11-3; TRBD2 agrees at 13 bases. CDR3 length equals 15 residues. The germline CDR1 and CDR2 sequences are SGHNT and YENEEA. After removal of 5 bases from V and 7 bases from J, the junction contained 6 bases not matched to a gene. CDR3 sequence (DNA): TGTGCCAGCAGCGCCCGGACTAGCGGGAGTTATACGCAGTATTTT. It is translated as CASSARTSGSYTQYF. Variable domain in full (rest from reference TRBV11-3 and TRBJ2-3): EAGVVQSPRYKIIEKKQPVAFWCNPISGHNTLYWYLQNLGQGPELLIRYENEEAVDDSQLPKDRFSAERLKGVDSTLKIQPAELGDSAVYLCASSARTSGSYTQYFGPGTRLTVL.

J is TRBJ1-2 and V is TRBV19; no firm D call. The CDR3 is 14 amino acids. CDR1 is LNHDA, CDR2 SQIVND, per germline (reference sequence). Trimming removed 3 bases from V and 1 base from J, with 9 bases in between. The CDR3 coding sequence is TGTGCCAGTAGTATCGCCGCAGATAACTATGGCTACACCTTC. Its protein is CASSIAADNYGYTF.

V gene TRBV6-8 combines with J gene TRBJ2-7, with D perhaps assigned TRBD1 or TRBD2 (5 bases each). The germline V and J ends were trimmed by 5 bases and 0 bases, with 14 bases remaining between them. Germline V CDR1 and CDR2: MNHGY, SAAAGT. The CDR3 sequence is 15 residues long. Written as DNA, the CDR3 is TGTGCCAGCAGTGTATCCGGGACGGACTCCTACGAGCAGTACTTC. Translated, it gives CASSVSGTDSYEQYF.

This CDR3 is CSGEEGGTEAFF. DNA for the CDR3: TGCAGCGGCGAGGAAGGGGGCACTGAAGCTTTCTTT. The chain recombines TRBV29-1 with TRBJ1-1; D perhaps matches TRBD1 (6 bases). Looked up from germline, CDR1 is SQVTM and CDR2 is ANQGSEA. This CDR3 spans 12 amino acids. V lost 7 bases, J lost 4 bases, and 13 bases lay in between.

This clone was picked up one time. The genes are TRBV7-6 and TRBJ2-6; 11 nucleotides line up with TRBD2. Unmatched junction bases numbered 6, after V lost 1 base and J lost 1 base. This CDR3 contains 19 residues. Germline V lookup: CDR1 SGHVS, CDR2 FNYEAQ. CDR3 DNA: TGTGCCAGCAGCTTAGTCTTGGGACTAGCGGATTCTGGGGCCAACGTCCTGACTTTC. Translated: CASSLVLGLADSGANVLTF.

V and J are TRBV6-8 and TRBJ1-4; tentatively, D is TRBD1 (6 bases). CDR3 length: 17 residues. The V end was cut by 2 bases, the J end by 5 bases, with 18 bases between. CDR1 and CDR2 from the germline V gene are MNHGY and SAAAGT. This CDR3 reads CASSYAEPRGRNEKLFF. CDR3 DNA sequence: TGTGCCAGCAGTTACGCCGAACCCAGGGGTCGGAATGAAAAACTGTTTTTT.

The CDR3 region has the DNA TGTGCCAGTCGAGGTCCGATGGGGTCCCAGTACTTC. Protein sequence: CASRGPMGSQYF. The rearrangement links TRBV6-8 to TRBJ2-5; D not certain. The length of the CDR3 is 12 residues. Trimming removed 9 bases at V and 9 bases at J, with 17 bases between. Germline values: CDR1 MNHGY, CDR2 SAAAGT.